Given below is one T cell receptor (beta chain) in context. This sample is drawn from a study of T cell responses to AZD1222 COVID-19 vaccine. Germline CDR1 reads MDHEN; CDR2 reads SYDVKM. The V end was cut by 7 bases, the J end by 5 bases, with 21 bases between. This CDR3 spans 16 amino acids. The method was immunoSEQ multiplex PCR; TCRdb's version includes in-frame clones alone and lacks a portion of them. The repertoire holds over 150,000 clones, with 90% as singletons. This specimen consisted of peripheral blood, obtained on day 0 of AZD1222 vaccination. The genes are TRBV28 and TRBJ1-5; tentatively, D is TRBD1 (5 bases). This clonotype was obtained from an adult in good health. The CDR3: CASTTRPRQRHQPQHF. In DNA, the CDR3 is TGTGCCAGCACTACACGCCCGAGACAGCGCCATCAGCCCCAGCATTTT. Supplemented by reference TRBV28 and TRBJ1-5, the full variable domain reads DVKVTQSSRYLVKRTGEKVFLECVQDMDHENMFWYRQDPGLGLRLIYFSYDVKMKEKGDIPEGYSVSREKKERFSLILESASTNQTSMYLCASTTRPRQRHQPQHFGDGTRLSIL.